The source of this T cell receptor (beta chain) is a study of CD8 T cells in Susac syndrome. With random hexamers, reverse transcription was performed on roughly 0.45 to 1 ug of RNA. TCRdb re-analysed the immunoSEQ multiplex PCR reads in MiXCR, keeping a single row per CDR3 protein. The table lists just over 300,000 distinct CDR3 sequences, about 91% of them singletons. From germline, CDR1 is MNHNS and CDR2 SASEGT. V was pared by 4 bases and J by 3 bases, with 5 bases between. This CDR3 comprises 12 residues. V and J are TRBV6-1 and TRBJ2-3; D not certain. The source of this sequence is a human donor with multiple sclerosis. The sample comprised CD4+ T cells from PBMCs. The CDR3 spells CASSATTDTQYF. As DNA, the CDR3 is TGTGCCAGCAGTGCCACGACAGATACGCAGTATTTT.